Below are 29 T cell receptor beta chains sequenced from a single sample in a study of blood T cells in healthy people across ages. The second PCR ran about 6 to 12 cycles with a sample-barcoded 5' primer and J-beta primers. TCRdb reanalysed the 5' RACE reads using MiXCR and keeps one entry per CDR3 protein. The repertoire holds over 1.5 million distinct CDR3 sequences, with around half as singletons. Material: blood. The receptor set was obtained from a woman between 35 and 50 years old in good health.

This clonotype came up a few times. The V and J genes are TRBV24-1 and TRBJ2-6, with D uncertain. This CDR3 has 17 residues. With 5 bases removed from V and 0 bases from J, the gap between germline ends came to 13 bases. Germline V lookup: CDR1 KGHDR, CDR2 SFDVKD. CDR3 in amino acids: CATSGPSGNSGANVLTF. In DNA form, the CDR3 reads TGTGCCACCAGTGGCCCTTCGGGTAACTCTGGGGCCAACGTCCTGACTTTC.

This chain links TRBV20-1 with TRBJ2-2; 10 bases match TRBD2. The CDR3 covers 16 residues. Germline-derived CDR1 and CDR2 are DFQATT and SNEGSKA (reference sequence). With V trimmed by 4 bases and J by 3 bases, 8 bases remained unmatched. The CDR3, as DNA: TGCAGTGCTATAGTCCTAGCGGGGGACGACACCGGGGAGCTGTTTTTT. Protein sequence: CSAIVLAGDDTGELFF.

This clonotype appeared a few times. The chain has TRBV6-2 or TRBV6-3 and TRBJ2-7; 12 bases are shared with TRBD2. The V segment lost 5 bases and the J segment 2 bases; nucleotides outside the gene matches: 4. The CDR3 spans 15 residues. CDR1 and CDR2 (germline): MNHEY, SVGEGT. As DNA, the CDR3 is TGTGCCAGCAGTCGACTAGCGGGGGAGACCTACGAGCAGTACTTC. Translated, it gives CASSRLAGETYEQYF.

This clonotype was detected only a few times. The chain uses TRBV4-2 and TRBJ2-3; D is perhaps TRBD1 or TRBD2 (6 bases each). V lost 0 bases to trimming and J lost 3 bases, with 13 bases between them. Germline assignment: CDR1 LGHNA and CDR2 YNFKEQ. The CDR3 runs to 16 residues. CDR3 protein: CASSQDLLGGTDTQYF. The CDR3 DNA follows: TGTGCCAGCAGCCAAGATCTGCTAGGGGGGACAGATACGCAGTATTTT.

This clonotype appeared a few times. The chain has TRBV5-1 and TRBJ2-7, with D maybe TRBD1 (5 bases). V was pared by 0 bases and J by 4 bases, with 14 bases between. CDR3 length: 15 residues. In germline, CDR1 is SGHRS, CDR2 YFSETQ. As DNA, the CDR3 is TGCGCCAGCAGCTTGGATGGCAGGGCGTCATACGAGCAGTACTTC. Translated, it gives CASSLDGRASYEQYF.

This clonotype occurred a few times. The rearrangement uses TRBV20-1 and TRBJ2-1, with TRBD1 identical over 7 bases. The J call could be wrong; TRBJ2-7 is a better fit for the DNA end. Germline V gives CDR1 DFQATT, CDR2 SNEGSKA (reference sequence). The CDR3 has 13 amino acids. In DNA form, the CDR3 reads TGCAGTGCAACAGACAGGGAGTACAATGAGCAGTACTTC. It encodes CSATDREYNEQYF.

This clonotype was seen more than once but under ten times. V and J are TRBV5-1 and TRBJ2-3, with 7 bases aligning to TRBD1. V trimming: 3 bases; J trimming: 5 bases; junction bases outside the gene matches: 6. In germline, CDR1 is SGHRS, CDR2 YFSETQ. The CDR3 contains 14 residues. CDR3 sequence reads: CASSSGQPKDTQYF. As DNA, the CDR3 is TGCGCCAGCAGCTCGGGACAGCCAAAAGATACGCAGTATTTT.

This clonotype was seen more than once but under ten times. This chain links TRBV12-3 or TRBV12-4 with TRBJ2-1; 13 positions agree with TRBD2. V shed 2 bases, J shed 8 bases, and the junction held 15 bases outside the gene matches. The CDR3 has 19 amino acids. CDR3 nucleotides: TGTGCCAGCAGTTTAAAACTAGCGGGGGGGCCATATGGTATGCATGAGCAGTTCTTC. It codes for CASSLKLAGGPYGMHEQFF.

The CDR3 loop is CASSLAQRLAVHNEQFF. In DNA, the CDR3 is TGTGCCAGCAGCTTAGCTCAGCGACTAGCGGTACACAATGAGCAGTTCTTC. J is TRBJ2-1 and V is TRBV11-1; 9 bases are shared with TRBD2. Trimming cost V 0 bases and J 5 bases; bases outside gene matches: 8. The CDR3 has 17 residues. Germline lookup yields CDR1 SGHAT and CDR2 FQDESV (reference sequence).

The J gene is TRBJ2-3, the V gene TRBV14; tentative D call: TRBD2 (6 bases). The germline CDR1 and CDR2 sequences are SGHDN and FVKESK. There are 12 residues in the CDR3. Trimming took 1 base from V and 12 from J, leaving 11 bases between them. This chain's CDR3 is CASSQVGEAQYF. The CDR3 coding sequence is TGTGCCAGCAGCCAAGTCGGGGAGGCCCAGTATTTT.

This chain links TRBV27 with TRBJ1-3; D is ambiguous. Germline loops: CDR1 MNHEY, CDR2 SMNVEV (reference sequence). The CDR3 is 15 amino acids. Trimming stripped 3 bases from V and 0 bases from J, with 9 bases between. CDR3 in amino acids: CASSFNVGSGNTIYF. In nucleotides, the CDR3 is TGTGCCAGCAGTTTTAATGTAGGCTCTGGAAACACCATATATTTT.

This clonotype appeared once. The gene calls are TRBV25-1 and TRBJ2-1; TRBD1 matches at 7 bases. Germline lookup yields CDR1 MGHDK and CDR2 SYGVNS. V trimming: 4 bases; J trimming: 6 bases; junction bases outside the gene matches: 6. There are 14 residues in the CDR3. The CDR3 sequence is CASSGWAGGNEQFF. The CDR3 DNA reads TGTGCCAGCAGTGGGTGGGCAGGGGGCAATGAGCAGTTCTTC.

Only a few counts were recorded for this clonotype. The chain couples TRBV6-2 or TRBV6-3 to TRBJ2-4, with 8 bases fitting TRBD2. The J call may be mistaken, given a closer DNA end match to TRBJ2-7. The CDR3 runs 12 residues. Germline lookup yields CDR1 MNHEY and CDR2 SVGEGT. The CDR3 DNA reads TGTGCCAGCACGCATAGCGGGAACGAGCAGTACTTC. Translation gives CASTHSGNEQYF.

This clonotype was seen just once. The chain combines TRBV27 with TRBJ2-4, with 7 bases matching TRBD1. Matching the DNA end better, TRBJ2-7 makes the J call doubtful. The CDR3 covers 16 residues. The V gene's germline CDR1 is MNHEY and CDR2 SMNVEV (reference sequence). The CDR3 coding sequence is TGTGCCAGCAGTCCGGTTGGGAGCGAGGGGGCCCACGAGCAGTACTTC. Its protein product is CASSPVGSEGAHEQYF.

The chain carries TRBV27 and TRBJ1-2, with a tentative D call TRBD1 (5 bases). Germline V gene data show CDR1 as MNHEY and CDR2 as SMNVEV (reference sequence). Trimming left V 5 bases short and J 4 bases short, with 14 bases between. The CDR3 spans 14 residues. The CDR3 loop reads CASSAAGTSYGYTF. DNA of the CDR3: TGTGCCAGCAGTGCGGCAGGGACCTCCTATGGCTACACCTTC.

The rearrangement links TRBV9 to TRBJ2-3; D call uncertain. This CDR3 contains 13 residues. Germline V gene data show CDR1 as SGDLS and CDR2 as YYNGEE. V was trimmed by 3 bases and J by 3 bases, leaving 8 bases between them. CDR3 DNA sequence: TGTGCCAGCAGCGGGGTACCTACAGATACGCAGTATTTT. This codes for CASSGVPTDTQYF.

The CDR3, as DNA: TGTGCCAGCAGCCATCATAATCCCGGGACCGCTACGAACAATGAGCAGTTCTTC. Translation: CASSHHNPGTATNNEQFF. The rearrangement joins TRBV3-1 to TRBJ2-1; TRBD1 or TRBD2 may be the D gene (5 bases each). This CDR3 is built from 18 residues. Germline V gene data show CDR1 as LGHDT and CDR2 as YNNKEL (reference sequence). Trimming stripped 3 bases from V and 5 bases from J, with 23 bases between.

Here the CDR3 reads CSAPTQTGFYNEQFF. CDR3 bases: TGCAGTGCTCCCACCCAGACAGGGTTCTACAATGAGCAGTTCTTC. This chain connects TRBV20-1 to TRBJ2-1, with 7 positions matching TRBD1. V trimming: 5 bases; J trimming: 3 bases; junction bases outside the gene matches: 10. CDR1 DFQATT and CDR2 SNEGSKA come from the germline V gene (reference sequence). The CDR3 loop spans 15 amino acids.

The chain combines TRBV10-3 with TRBJ2-7; 10 bases match TRBD2. The V segment lost 2 bases and the J segment 4 bases; nucleotides outside the gene matches: 5. The germline V gene has CDR1 ENHRY and CDR2 SYGVKD. This CDR3 has 15 residues. Written as DNA, the CDR3 is TGTGCCATCAGTGAGGAAGCGGGGGGGCCTTACGAGCAGTACTTC. This translates into CAISEEAGGPYEQYF.

The chain joins TRBV7-2 to TRBJ1-3; no clear D gene. The germline V gene has CDR1 SGHTA and CDR2 FQGNSA. Trimming cost V 3 bases and J 2 bases, with 8 bases left between them. This CDR3 is built from 14 residues. CDR3: CASSFSLTGNTIYF. In DNA, the CDR3 is TGTGCCAGCAGCTTTTCTCTCACTGGAAACACCATATATTTT.

Only a few counts were recorded for this clonotype. This chain joins TRBV5-1 and TRBJ2-1; 7 bases line up with TRBD1. The germline CDR1 and CDR2 sequences are SGHRS and YFSETQ. The length of the CDR3 is 15 residues. V gave up 1 base and J gave up 6 bases; unmatched junction bases: 7. CDR3 DNA sequence: TGCGCCAGCAGCTTGACCCTAGGGGGCCGCAATGAGCAGTTCTTC. It encodes CASSLTLGGRNEQFF.

This clonotype came up a few times. This chain uses TRBV20-1 with TRBJ2-1; D is possibly TRBD1 or TRBD2 (5 bases each). Germline CDR1 reads DFQATT; CDR2 reads SNEGSKA (reference sequence). The length of the CDR3 is 14 residues. Trimming took off 6 bases at V and 0 bases at J, with 12 bases between the two ends. The CDR3 is CSAPGPSSYNEQFF. The CDR3 region has the DNA TGCAGTGCCCCGGGACCCAGCTCCTACAATGAGCAGTTCTTC.

This chain joins TRBV29-1 and TRBJ2-7; tentatively, D is TRBD2 (5 bases). The CDR3 contains 14 residues. CDR1 and CDR2 (germline): SQVTM, ANQGSEA. V lost 1 base and J 2 bases, leaving 12 bases between the germline ends. CDR3 loop: CSVEGNGVAYEQYF. The DNA of the CDR3 is TGCAGCGTTGAAGGGAACGGGGTTGCCTACGAGCAGTACTTC.

The table lists this clonotype with a few counts. CDR3: CASSLAVKGNSPLHF. The CDR3 DNA follows: TGTGCCAGCAGCTTAGCAGTTAAGGGTAATTCACCCCTCCACTTT. V is TRBV7-2 and J is TRBJ1-6; D is unresolved. The CDR3 totals 15 residues. Between the trimmed V and J ends, which lost 0 bases and 6 bases, there was a span of 9 bases. Germline V gives CDR1 SGHTA, CDR2 FQGNSA. The complete variable domain, with remaining parts taken from reference TRBV7-2 and TRBJ1-6, reads GAGVSQSPSNKVTEKGKDVELRCDPISGHTALYWYRQSLGQGLEFLIYFQGNSAPDKSGLPSDRFSAERTGGSVSTLTIQRTQQEDSAVYLCASSLAVKGNSPLHFGNGTRLTVT.

The CDR3 spells CSVENRGMGNYGYTF. The DNA of the CDR3 is TGCAGCGTTGAAAATAGAGGGATGGGGAACTATGGCTACACCTTC. This chain joins TRBV29-1 and TRBJ1-2; no clear D gene. V lost 2 bases and J 2 bases, leaving 15 bases between the germline ends. The V gene's germline CDR1 is SQVTM and CDR2 ANQGSEA. The CDR3 runs to 15 residues.

J is TRBJ1-2 and V is TRBV11-2; no definite D call. This CDR3 region has 19 residues. Trimming pared 1 base from V and 0 bases from J, leaving 21 bases between. Looked up from germline, CDR1 is SGHAT and CDR2 is FQNNGV. The CDR3 sequence is CASSLGSGPEVPANYGYTF. CDR3 nucleotide sequence: TGTGCCAGCAGCTTAGGTTCGGGTCCCGAGGTGCCAGCTAACTATGGCTACACCTTC.

This clonotype turned up a few times. CDR3 bases: TGTGCCATCAGTGCGGACAGGGTCCGTCTCTACGAGCAGTACTTC. This codes for CAISADRVRLYEQYF. The chain recombines TRBV10-3 with TRBJ2-7; TRBD1 aligns across 8 bases. Germline CDR1 reads ENHRY; CDR2 reads SYGVKD. Trimming took 4 bases from V and 3 from J; bases not matched to a gene: 8. The CDR3 spans 15 residues.

The chain combines TRBV25-1 with TRBJ1-1, with D maybe TRBD1 (6 bases). The CDR3 consists of 15 residues. CDR1 and CDR2 from the germline V gene are MGHDK and SYGVNS. V shed 2 bases and J shed 4 bases, with 14 bases lying between them. CDR3 in amino acids: CASSEVLGGPTEAFF. DNA of the CDR3: TGTGCCAGCAGTGAAGTTCTCGGGGGCCCCACTGAAGCTTTCTTT.

The rearrangement joins TRBV28 to TRBJ1-2; no firm D call. The CDR3 is 14 amino acids. CDR1 is MDHEN, CDR2 SYDVKM, per germline. V shed 5 bases and J shed 3 bases, with 13 bases lying between them. The CDR3 sequence: CASSPLTAYYGYTF. The CDR3 nucleotides read TGTGCCAGCAGTCCCCTCACAGCGTACTATGGCTACACCTTC.